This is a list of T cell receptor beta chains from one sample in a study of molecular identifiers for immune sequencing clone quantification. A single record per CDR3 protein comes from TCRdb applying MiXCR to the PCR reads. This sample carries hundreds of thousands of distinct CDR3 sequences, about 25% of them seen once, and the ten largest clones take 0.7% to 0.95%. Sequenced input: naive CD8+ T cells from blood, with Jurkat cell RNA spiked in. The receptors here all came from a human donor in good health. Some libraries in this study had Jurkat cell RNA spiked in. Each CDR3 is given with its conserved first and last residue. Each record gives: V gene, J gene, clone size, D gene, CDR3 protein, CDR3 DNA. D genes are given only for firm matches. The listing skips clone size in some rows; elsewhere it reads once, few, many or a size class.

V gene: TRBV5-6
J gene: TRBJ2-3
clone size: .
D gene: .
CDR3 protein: CASDLPGGPPDTQYF
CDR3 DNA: TGTGCCAGCGACCTTCCCGGGGGGCCCCCCGATACGCAGTATTTT

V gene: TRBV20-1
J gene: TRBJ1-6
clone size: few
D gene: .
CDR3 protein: CSARRGVWYSPLHF
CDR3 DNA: TGCAGTGCTAGAAGGGGTGTTTGGTATTCACCCCTCCACTTT

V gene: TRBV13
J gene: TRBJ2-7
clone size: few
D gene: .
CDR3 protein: CASSLGLQNYEQYF
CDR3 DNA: TGTGCCAGCAGCTTAGGCCTCCAGAATTACGAGCAGTACTTC

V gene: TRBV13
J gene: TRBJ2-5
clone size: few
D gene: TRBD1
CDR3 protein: CASSSGQGARETQYF
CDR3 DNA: TGTGCCAGCAGCTCCGGACAGGGGGCGAGGGAGACCCAGTACTTC

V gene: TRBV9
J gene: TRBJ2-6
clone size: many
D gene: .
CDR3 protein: CASSAEDGAALVANVLTF
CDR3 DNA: TGTGCCAGCAGCGCGGAGGACGGAGCCGCTCTGGTGGCCAACGTCCTGACTTTC

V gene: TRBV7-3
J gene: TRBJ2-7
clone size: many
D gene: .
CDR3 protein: CASSSGTQYEQYF
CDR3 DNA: TGTGCCAGCAGCAGCGGGACACAGTACGAGCAGTACTTC

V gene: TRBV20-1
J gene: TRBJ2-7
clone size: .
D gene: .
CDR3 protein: CSARIGYEQYF
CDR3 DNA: TGCAGTGCTCGGATAGGGTACGAGCAGTACTTC

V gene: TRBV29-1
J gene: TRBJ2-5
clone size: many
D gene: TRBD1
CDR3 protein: CSAWTGHQETQYF
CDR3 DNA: TGCAGCGCCTGGACAGGGCATCAAGAGACCCAGTACTTC

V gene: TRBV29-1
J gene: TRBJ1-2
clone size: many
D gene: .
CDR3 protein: CSVLGDDPGYTF
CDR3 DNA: TGCAGCGTTCTTGGTGATGACCCGGGCTACACCTTC

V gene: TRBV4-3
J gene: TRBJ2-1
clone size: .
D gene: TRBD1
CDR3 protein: CASSQEYRGVGNEQFF
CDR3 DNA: TGCGCCAGCAGCCAAGAGTACAGGGGAGTGGGCAATGAGCAGTTCTTC

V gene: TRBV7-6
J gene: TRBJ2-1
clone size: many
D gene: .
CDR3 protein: CASSLAENNEQFF
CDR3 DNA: TGTGCCAGCAGCCTTGCGGAGAACAATGAGCAGTTCTTC

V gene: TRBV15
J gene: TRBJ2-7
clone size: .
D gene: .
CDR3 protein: CATSETGPYEQYF
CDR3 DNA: TGTGCCACCAGCGAAACCGGACCCTACGAGCAGTACTTC

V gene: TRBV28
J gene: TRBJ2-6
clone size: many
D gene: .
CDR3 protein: CASSKRTVQYAGANVLTF
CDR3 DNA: TGTGCCAGCAGTAAGAGGACAGTTCAATACGCTGGGGCCAACGTCCTGACTTTC

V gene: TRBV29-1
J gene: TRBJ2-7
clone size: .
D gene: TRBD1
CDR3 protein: CSVEEPGQGACPYEQYF
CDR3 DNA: TGCAGCGTTGAAGAACCGGGACAGGGGGCATGCCCCTACGAGCAGTACTTC

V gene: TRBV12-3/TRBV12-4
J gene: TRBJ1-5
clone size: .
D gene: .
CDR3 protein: CASSPSKVSPNQPQHF
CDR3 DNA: TGTGCCAGCAGCCCTAGCAAGGTCAGCCCGAATCAGCCCCAGCATTTT

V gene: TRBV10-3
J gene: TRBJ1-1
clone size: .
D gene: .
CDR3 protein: CAISGLGGTEAFF
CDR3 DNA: TGTGCCATCAGTGGGCTGGGAGGGACTGAAGCTTTCTTT

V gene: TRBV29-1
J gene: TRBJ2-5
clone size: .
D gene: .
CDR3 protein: CSVEDLETQYF
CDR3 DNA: TGCAGCGTTGAAGATTTAGAGACCCAGTACTTC

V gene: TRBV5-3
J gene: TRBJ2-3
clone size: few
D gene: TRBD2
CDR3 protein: CASSGGTSGGDTQYF
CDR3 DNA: TGTGCCAGCAGCGGGGGGACTAGCGGAGGAGATACGCAGTATTTT

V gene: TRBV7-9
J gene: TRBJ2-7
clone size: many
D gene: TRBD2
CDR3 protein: CASSSSFSGDYEQYF
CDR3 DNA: TGTGCCAGCAGCTCCTCTTTTAGCGGGGACTACGAGCAGTACTTC

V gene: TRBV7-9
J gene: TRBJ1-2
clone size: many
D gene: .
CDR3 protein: CASSQYGSYGYTF
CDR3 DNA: TGTGCCAGCAGCCAATACGGCAGCTATGGCTACACCTTC

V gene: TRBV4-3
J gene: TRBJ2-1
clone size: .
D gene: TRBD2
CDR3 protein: CASSQDGPLSGGYYNEQFF
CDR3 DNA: TGCGCCAGCAGCCAAGATGGCCCCCTTAGCGGGGGCTACTACAATGAGCAGTTCTTC

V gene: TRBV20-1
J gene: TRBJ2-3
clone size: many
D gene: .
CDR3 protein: CSAMVGSDTQYF
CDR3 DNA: TGCAGTGCTATGGTGGGTTCAGATACGCAGTATTTT